The 2 T cell receptor beta chains below all came from one sample that was sequenced in a study of T-cell reconstitution after alpha-beta-depleted transplantation in children. Researchers prepared the TCRbeta library using unique molecular identifiers, the study reports. TCRdb re-called the PCR reads through MiXCR, storing one row per CDR3 protein. The data contain some 460,000 distinct CDR3 sequences, under 20% of them singletons. Sample: PBMCs, mostly from graft donor cells, taken 360 days after TCRalphabeta/CD19-depleted stem cell transplant. These receptors came from a boy in the first two years of life who had a stem cell transplant for Wiskott-Aldrich syndrome, so the T cells may come from the graft donor.

This clonotype turned up a few times. This chain uses TRBV18 with TRBJ1-4; D is ambiguous. Trimming removed 3 bases from V and 0 bases from J, with 11 bases in between. Germline V gene data show CDR1 as KGHSH and CDR2 as LQKENI. The CDR3 spans 16 residues. The CDR3 DNA reads as TGTGCCAGCTCACCTGGGTGGGCCTCAACTAATGAAAAACTGTTTTTT. It specifies CASSPGWASTNEKLFF. Combining the CDR3 with reference TRBV18 and TRBJ1-4 gives the whole variable domain NAGVMQNPRHLVRRRGQEARLRCSPMKGHSHVYWYRQLPEEGLKFMVYLQKENIIDESGMPKERFSAEFPKEGPSILRIQQVVRGDSAAYFCASSPGWASTNEKLFFGSGTQLSVL.

The V gene is TRBV12-3 or TRBV12-4, the J gene TRBJ2-2; TRBD2 aligns across 13 bases. This CDR3 contains 22 residues. V was clipped by 0 bases and J by 0 bases; unmatched bases: 13. CDR3 protein: CASSLAIGWTSGRFANTGELFF. The DNA of the CDR3 is TGTGCCAGCAGTTTAGCGATTGGGTGGACTAGCGGGAGATTCGCGAACACCGGGGAGCTGTTTTTT.